The rows below give T cell receptor beta chains drawn from one sample of a study of technical replicates of blood from several donors. TCRdb's table, derived via immunoSEQ multiplex PCR, lists solely in-frame clones and lacks some. The sample carries tens of thousands of clones, around 94% recorded once. The sample comprised T cells isolated from PBMCs. These TCRs come from a human donor in good health. Both conserved end residues are part of each CDR3. The D gene is left open where the match is weak. Clone size appears in some rows only: once, few, many, or a class for an expanded clone.

V gene: TRBV15; D gene: NA; J gene: TRBJ2-7; clone size: NA; CDR3 protein: CATSSMPTGEQYF; CDR3 DNA: TGTGCCACCAGCAGCATGCCGACCGGGGAGCAGTACTTC
V gene: TRBV7-8; D gene: NA; J gene: TRBJ2-5; clone size: NA; CDR3 protein: CASCGSTYQETQYF; CDR3 DNA: TGTGCCAGCTGCGGCTCGACCTATCAAGAGACCCAGTACTTC
V gene: TRBV10-3; D gene: NA; J gene: TRBJ1-2; clone size: NA; CDR3 protein: CAISESRSLKRFEGYTF; CDR3 DNA: TGTGCCATCAGTGAGTCCAGAAGTCTGAAAAGATTCGAAGGCTACACCTTC
V gene: TRBV11-3; D gene: NA; J gene: TRBJ1-1; clone size: NA; CDR3 protein: CASSLSTMNTEAFF; CDR3 DNA: TGTGCCAGCAGCTTAAGCACGATGAACACTGAAGCTTTCTTT
V gene: TRBV30; D gene: NA; J gene: TRBJ1-5; clone size: NA; CDR3 protein: CAWSTSLNQPQHF; CDR3 DNA: TGTGCCTGGAGTACTAGCCTCAATCAGCCCCAGCATTTT
V gene: TRBV5-6; D gene: TRBD1; J gene: TRBJ2-3; clone size: NA; CDR3 protein: CASSSTTGGRADTQYF; CDR3 DNA: TGTGCCAGCAGCTCTACTACAGGGGGGCGGGCAGATACGCAGTATTTT
V gene: TRBV7-6; D gene: NA; J gene: TRBJ1-3; clone size: NA; CDR3 protein: CASSQGGTGNTIYF; CDR3 DNA: TGTGCCAGCAGCCAAGGGGGAACTGGAAACACCATATATTTT
V gene: TRBV19; D gene: NA; J gene: TRBJ2-6; clone size: NA; CDR3 protein: CASSATSSGANVLTF; CDR3 DNA: TGTGCCAGTAGTGCGACTAGCTCTGGGGCCAACGTCCTGACTTTC
V gene: TRBV7-3; D gene: TRBD1; J gene: TRBJ1-3; clone size: NA; CDR3 protein: CASSLGTGGRFSGNTIYF; CDR3 DNA: TGTGCCAGCAGCTTAGGGACAGGGGGCCGATTTTCTGGAAACACCATATATTTT
V gene: TRBV4-1; D gene: TRBD1; J gene: TRBJ2-3; clone size: NA; CDR3 protein: CASSQKLGDRYTDTQYF; CDR3 DNA: TGCGCCAGCAGCCAAAAACTTGGGGACAGGTACACAGATACGCAGTATTTT
V gene: TRBV5-1; D gene: TRBD1; J gene: TRBJ2-2; clone size: once; CDR3 protein: CASSLLQGAPGELFF; CDR3 DNA: TGCGCCAGCAGCTTGCTACAGGGGGCCCCCGGGGAGCTGTTTTTT
V gene: TRBV9; D gene: NA; J gene: TRBJ1-3; clone size: once; CDR3 protein: CASSAQGSGNTIYF; CDR3 DNA: TGTGCCAGCAGCGCGCAGGGATCGGGAAACACCATATATTTT
V gene: TRBV6-1; D gene: TRBD1; J gene: TRBJ1-6; clone size: NA; CDR3 protein: CASSGLAGGNSPLHF; CDR3 DNA: TGTGCCAGCAGTGGTCTGGCAGGGGGGAATTCACCCCTCCACTTT
V gene: TRBV11-2; D gene: TRBD2; J gene: TRBJ2-4; clone size: NA; CDR3 protein: CASSPRGRELAKNIQYF; CDR3 DNA: TGTGCCAGCAGCCCACGAGGGCGGGAGCTAGCCAAAAACATTCAGTACTTC
V gene: TRBV11-2; D gene: NA; J gene: TRBJ2-7; clone size: once; CDR3 protein: CASSLDLSYEQYF; CDR3 DNA: TGTGCCAGCAGCCTAGACCTCTCCTACGAGCAGTACTTC
V gene: TRBV5-1; D gene: NA; J gene: TRBJ2-3; clone size: NA; CDR3 protein: CASSLTKQTDTQYF; CDR3 DNA: TGCGCCAGCAGCTTGACCAAACAAACAGATACGCAGTATTTT
V gene: TRBV7-2; D gene: NA; J gene: TRBJ1-2; clone size: NA; CDR3 protein: CASSFTGINYGYTF; CDR3 DNA: TGTGCCAGCAGCTTTACAGGGATTAACTATGGCTACACCTTC
V gene: TRBV10-2; D gene: TRBD1; J gene: TRBJ1-1; clone size: NA; CDR3 protein: CASRGVPGGEKNTEAFF; CDR3 DNA: TGCGCCAGCAGGGGGGTGCCAGGGGGAGAGAAAAACACTGAAGCTTTCTTT
V gene: TRBV27; D gene: NA; J gene: TRBJ2-7; clone size: NA; CDR3 protein: CASSLRQSYEQYF; CDR3 DNA: TGTGCCAGCAGTTTGAGGCAGAGCTACGAGCAGTACTTC
V gene: TRBV6-1; D gene: NA; J gene: TRBJ1-3; clone size: NA; CDR3 protein: CASSEQGGNTIYF; CDR3 DNA: TGTGCCAGCAGTGAACAGGGTGGAAACACCATATATTTT
V gene: TRBV10-1; D gene: NA; J gene: TRBJ2-1; clone size: once; CDR3 protein: CASRTDGSSYNEQFF; CDR3 DNA: TGCGCCAGCAGGACGGACGGGAGCTCCTACAATGAGCAGTTCTTC
V gene: TRBV4-1; D gene: NA; J gene: TRBJ1-5; clone size: NA; CDR3 protein: CASSQGQDSNQPQHF; CDR3 DNA: TGCGCCAGCAGCCAGGGGCAGGATAGCAATCAGCCCCAGCATTTT
V gene: TRBV19; D gene: NA; J gene: TRBJ2-5; clone size: NA; CDR3 protein: CASSSRETQYF; CDR3 DNA: TGTGCCAGTAGTAGTCGGGAGACCCAGTACTTC
V gene: TRBV5-6; D gene: TRBD1; J gene: TRBJ1-1; clone size: once; CDR3 protein: CASSWGQGGSRTEAFF; CDR3 DNA: TGTGCCAGCAGCTGGGGACAGGGCGGCAGTAGGACTGAAGCTTTCTTT
V gene: TRBV7-2; D gene: TRBD2; J gene: TRBJ2-2; clone size: NA; CDR3 protein: CASSLNSLGGTGGLFF; CDR3 DNA: TGTGCCAGCAGCTTAAATAGTCTGGGAGGGACTGGCGGGCTGTTTTTT
V gene: TRBV4-1; D gene: NA; J gene: TRBJ2-3; clone size: NA; CDR3 protein: CASSQGDGADTQYF; CDR3 DNA: TGCGCCAGCAGCCAAGGAGACGGGGCAGATACGCAGTATTTT
V gene: TRBV11-2; D gene: TRBD1; J gene: TRBJ1-2; clone size: NA; CDR3 protein: CASSLGQNYGYTF; CDR3 DNA: TGTGCCAGCAGCTTGGGACAGAACTATGGCTACACCTTC
V gene: TRBV7-9; D gene: TRBD1; J gene: TRBJ2-2; clone size: NA; CDR3 protein: CASSQGAGELFF; CDR3 DNA: TGTGCCAGCAGCCAGGGGGCCGGGGAGCTGTTTTTT
V gene: TRBV18; D gene: NA; J gene: TRBJ1-1; clone size: NA; CDR3 protein: CASSPSRDTEAFF; CDR3 DNA: TGTGCCAGCTCACCGTCGAGGGACACTGAAGCTTTCTTT
V gene: TRBV28; D gene: TRBD2; J gene: TRBJ2-7; clone size: NA; CDR3 protein: CASSLGTSGRWNEQYF; CDR3 DNA: TGTGCCAGCAGTTTAGGTACTAGCGGGAGGTGGAACGAGCAGTACTTC
V gene: TRBV18; D gene: NA; J gene: TRBJ2-1; clone size: NA; CDR3 protein: CASSHRDIRNEQFF; CDR3 DNA: TGTGCCAGCTCGCACCGGGATATACGCAATGAGCAGTTCTTC
V gene: TRBV30; D gene: NA; J gene: TRBJ1-4; clone size: NA; CDR3 protein: CAWSPTRKTLNEKLFF; CDR3 DNA: TGTGCCTGGAGTCCCACCCGAAAGACTTTAAATGAAAAACTGTTTTTT
V gene: TRBV15; D gene: TRBD1; J gene: TRBJ1-2; clone size: NA; CDR3 protein: CATSRDRDRGRRGYTF; CDR3 DNA: TGTGCCACCAGCAGAGACCGGGACAGGGGGCGAAGGGGCTACACCTTC
V gene: TRBV7-6; D gene: NA; J gene: TRBJ2-2; clone size: NA; CDR3 protein: CASSGEITPGELFF; CDR3 DNA: TGTGCCAGCAGCGGGGAGATAACACCTGGGGAGCTGTTTTTT
V gene: TRBV15; D gene: TRBD1; J gene: TRBJ1-4; clone size: NA; CDR3 protein: CATSRDRDRGEKLFF; CDR3 DNA: TGTGCCACCAGCAGAGACCGGGACAGGGGTGAAAAACTGTTTTTT
V gene: TRBV5-4; D gene: TRBD1; J gene: TRBJ2-7; clone size: NA; CDR3 protein: CASSLRLGTGGTYEQYF; CDR3 DNA: TGTGCCAGCAGCTTGCGGTTAGGGACAGGGGGGACCTACGAGCAGTACTTC
V gene: TRBV6-5; D gene: NA; J gene: TRBJ1-2; clone size: NA; CDR3 protein: CASSGPGNYGYTF; CDR3 DNA: TGTGCCAGCTCGGGTCCCGGTAACTATGGCTACACCTTC
V gene: TRBV27; D gene: NA; J gene: TRBJ2-1; clone size: NA; CDR3 protein: CASSLSTRQLEMGQFF; CDR3 DNA: TGTGCCAGCAGTTTATCGACGAGACAGCTAGAAATGGGACAGTTCTTC
V gene: TRBV5-1; D gene: NA; J gene: TRBJ2-7; clone size: NA; CDR3 protein: CASRGEYEQYF; CDR3 DNA: TGCGCCAGCAGAGGAGAGTACGAGCAGTACTTC
V gene: TRBV28; D gene: TRBD1; J gene: TRBJ1-5; clone size: NA; CDR3 protein: CASSTKQGIKPQHF; CDR3 DNA: TGTGCCAGCAGCACCAAACAGGGGATTAAGCCCCAGCATTTT
V gene: TRBV4-1; D gene: TRBD1; J gene: TRBJ2-2; clone size: NA; CDR3 protein: CASSPRQGETGELFF; CDR3 DNA: TGCGCCAGCAGCCCCCGACAGGGCGAAACCGGGGAGCTGTTTTTT
V gene: TRBV25-1; D gene: NA; J gene: TRBJ2-7; clone size: NA; CDR3 protein: CASSESARGLLRQYF; CDR3 DNA: TGTGCCAGCAGTGAGTCCGCCCGTGGACTTCTGCGGCAGTACTTC
V gene: TRBV11-2; D gene: TRBD2; J gene: TRBJ2-7; clone size: NA; CDR3 protein: CASSRGGQVSYEQYF; CDR3 DNA: TGTGCCAGCAGCCGGGGGGGCCAGGTCTCCTACGAGCAGTACTTC
V gene: TRBV10-3; D gene: NA; J gene: TRBJ2-5; clone size: NA; CDR3 protein: CAISESNSLQETQYF; CDR3 DNA: TGTGCCATCAGTGAGTCGAACAGCCTTCAAGAGACCCAGTACTTC
V gene: TRBV11-2; D gene: NA; J gene: TRBJ1-1; clone size: NA; CDR3 protein: CASSLSNFGTEAFF; CDR3 DNA: TGTGCCAGCAGCTTAAGTAACTTCGGCACTGAAGCTTTCTTT
V gene: TRBV11-3; D gene: TRBD1; J gene: TRBJ2-2; clone size: NA; CDR3 protein: CASSPGTVATGELFF; CDR3 DNA: TGTGCCAGCAGCCCAGGGACAGTAGCTACCGGGGAGCTGTTTTTT
V gene: TRBV5-6; D gene: NA; J gene: TRBJ2-2; clone size: NA; CDR3 protein: CASSAYRLPGELFF; CDR3 DNA: TGTGCCAGCAGCGCCTACAGGCTACCCGGGGAGCTGTTTTTT
V gene: TRBV30; D gene: NA; J gene: TRBJ2-2; clone size: NA; CDR3 protein: CAYSNTGELFF; CDR3 DNA: TGTGCCTACTCAAACACCGGGGAGCTGTTTTTT
V gene: TRBV7-3; D gene: TRBD1; J gene: TRBJ2-2; clone size: NA; CDR3 protein: CASSLTADRGDTGELFF; CDR3 DNA: TGTGCCAGCAGCTTAACAGCGGACAGGGGAGACACCGGGGAGCTGTTTTTT
V gene: TRBV19; D gene: NA; J gene: TRBJ1-5; clone size: NA; CDR3 protein: CASSNVLGSNQPQHF; CDR3 DNA: TGTGCCAGTAGTAATGTGTTGGGCAGCAATCAGCCCCAGCATTTT